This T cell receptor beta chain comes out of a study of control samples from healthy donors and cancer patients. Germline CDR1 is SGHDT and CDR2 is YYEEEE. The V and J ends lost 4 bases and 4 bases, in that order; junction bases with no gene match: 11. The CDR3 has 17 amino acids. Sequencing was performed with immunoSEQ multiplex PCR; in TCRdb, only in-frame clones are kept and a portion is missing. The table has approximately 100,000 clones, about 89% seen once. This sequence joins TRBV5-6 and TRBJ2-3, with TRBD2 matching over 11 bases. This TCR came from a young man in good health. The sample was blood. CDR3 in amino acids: CASSRRLAGGFADTQYF. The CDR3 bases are TGTGCCAGCAGCCGCCGTTTAGCGGGAGGGTTTGCAGATACGCAGTATTTT.